Included here is one TCR beta chain sequence, with context. Its antigen is currently unknown. This may be a read error, as it is one base from a much larger clone. This record belongs to a study of read filtering for tumor transcriptome and immune sequencing. Study outcomes and limitations: This fraction held mixed bone marrow immune cells after CD138-negative sorting.

Germline CDR1 reads MGHRA; CDR2 reads YSYEKL. This CDR3 comprises 16 residues. This library used roughly 400 ng RNA and molecular barcoded adaptors spanning alpha/delta and beta/gamma chains. TCRdb ran MiXCR on the reads and lists one entry per CDR3 protein. The table has approximately 59,000 distinct CDR3 sequences, roughly an eighth seen once. The chain uses TRBV4-1 and TRBJ1-5, with D unresolved. The TCR sequence derives from a donor older than 35 with multiple myeloma. The sample comprised a population of CD138-negative cells sorted from bone marrow. The CDR3 is CASSPAPGEKYQPPHF. CDR3 bases: TGCGCCAGCAGCCCCGCACCGGGCGAAAAGTATCAGCCCCCGCATTTT.